The following is a TCR beta chain sequence with its context. Original analysis: Amplification of reference gene primers was used by the study to estimate nucleated cell counts. The assay was immunoSEQ multiplex PCR, and TCRdb's table has in-frame clones only and misses some. Clone size and the V and J calls come from that table; the DNA yielded D and trimming. Counted here are about 95,000 clones, around nine tenths occurring once; the ten biggest clones make up about 3.3%. V dropped 1 base and J dropped 2 bases, with 4 bases sitting between them. Per germline, CDR1 SGHVS and CDR2 FQNEAQ. This CDR3 comprises 13 residues. This entry is derived from a study of blood T cell repertoires in COVID-19.

The receptor was derived from an older woman with acute or convalescent COVID-19. The rearrangement uses TRBV7-8 and TRBJ2-3; D is unclear. Sample: peripheral blood. The CDR3 DNA sequence: TGTGCCAGCAGCTTAGGTCACACAGATACGCAGTATTTT. Protein product: CASSLGHTDTQYF.